There are many counts of the clone carrying this TCR beta chain. The target antigen is unknown. Germline CDR1 and CDR2: SGHRS and YFSETQ. This CDR3 is built from 16 residues. The V and J ends lost 2 bases and 5 bases, in that order; junction bases with no gene match: 10. The sample comes from a study of T cells in Graves' hyperthyroidism and ophthalmopathy. Amplified TCR beta CDR3 regions came from RNA transcripts. An initial round of RT-PCR targeting the TCR CDR3 relied on the HTBI primer set. A single record per CDR3 protein comes from TCRdb applying MiXCR to the multiplex PCR reads. This sample has under 350,000 distinct CDR3 sequences, with about 25% found just once. Notes on the study in general: Ophthalmopathy was told apart from stable hyperthyroidism by a 13 V-J model.

The study left out patients who had uncontrolled infection, other autoimmune disease, pregnancy or lactation. On the basis of clinical symptoms, serum thyroxine and TRAb, thyroid ultrasound and orbital computed tomography, diagnoses were made. Progressors' blood was drawn at hyperthyroidism diagnosis, before ophthalmopathy symptoms. The chain employs TRBV5-1 and TRBJ2-7; 10 nucleotides line up with TRBD1. This sequence originates from a man aged 40-49 years with Graves' hyperthyroidism that later progressed to Graves' ophthalmopathy. The sample taken for sequencing was blood. The CDR3 sequence: CASSFGPDRGTNEQYF. Written as DNA, the CDR3 is TGCGCCAGCAGCTTTGGGCCGGACAGGGGGACCAACGAGCAGTACTTC. Full variable domain (missing parts from reference TRBV5-1 and TRBJ2-7): KAGVTQTPRYLIKTRGQQVTLSCSPISGHRSVSWYQQTPGQGLQFLFEYFSETQRNKGNFPGRFSGRQFSNSRSEMNVSTLELGDSALYLCASSFGPDRGTNEQYFGPGTRLTVT.